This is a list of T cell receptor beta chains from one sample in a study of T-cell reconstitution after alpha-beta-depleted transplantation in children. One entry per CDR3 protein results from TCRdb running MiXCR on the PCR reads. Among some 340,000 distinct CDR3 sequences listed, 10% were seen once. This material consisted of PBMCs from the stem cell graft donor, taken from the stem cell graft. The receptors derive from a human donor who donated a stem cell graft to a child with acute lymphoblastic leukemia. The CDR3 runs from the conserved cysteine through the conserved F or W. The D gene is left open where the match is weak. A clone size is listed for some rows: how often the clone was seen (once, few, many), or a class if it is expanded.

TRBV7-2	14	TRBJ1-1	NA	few	CASSLVGGPTEAFF	TGTGCCAGCAGCTTAGTCGGGGGGCCCACTGAAGCTTTCTTT
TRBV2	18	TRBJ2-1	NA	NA	CASCGSLDYLTSYNEQFF	TGTGCCAGCTGTGGGAGTCTTGACTACTTAACCTCCTACAATGAGCAGTTCTTC
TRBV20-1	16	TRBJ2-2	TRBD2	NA	CSYESGTDTYTGELFF	TGCAGTTACGAAAGCGGGACCGATACATACACCGGGGAGCTGTTTTTT
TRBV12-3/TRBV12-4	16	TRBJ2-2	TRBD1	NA	CASSLRTGVGTGELFF	TGTGCCAGCAGCCTGAGGACAGGGGTGGGAACCGGGGAGCTGTTTTTT
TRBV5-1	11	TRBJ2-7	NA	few	CASSERYEQYF	TGCGCCAGCAGCGAACGCTACGAGCAGTACTTC
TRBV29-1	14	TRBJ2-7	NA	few	CSVETRVGTYEQYF	TGCAGCGTTGAAACCAGGGTTGGGACCTACGAGCAGTACTTC
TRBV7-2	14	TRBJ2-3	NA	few	CASSLVGSLDTQYF	TGTGCCAGCAGCTTAGTTGGTTCCCTAGATACGCAGTATTTT
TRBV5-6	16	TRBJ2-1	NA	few	CASSLAEQGPYNEQFF	TGTGCCAGCAGCTTGGCCGAACAGGGCCCCTACAATGAGCAGTTCTTC
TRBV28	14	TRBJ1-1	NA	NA	CASRHLDRNTEAFF	TGTGCCAGCAGACACCTGGACAGGAACACTGAAGCTTTCTTT
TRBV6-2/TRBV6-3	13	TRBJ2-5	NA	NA	CASMRDSQETQYF	TGTGCCAGCATGCGAGACAGCCAAGAGACCCAGTACTTC
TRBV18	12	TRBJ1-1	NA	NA	CASSQGDTEAFF	TGTGCCAGCTCTCAAGGGGACACTGAAGCTTTCTTT
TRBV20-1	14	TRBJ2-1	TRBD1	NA	CSAHRGRLYNEQFF	TGCAGTGCTCACAGGGGGCGATTATACAATGAGCAGTTCTTC
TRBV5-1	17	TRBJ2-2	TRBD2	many	CASSLMRLARGTGELFF	TGCGCCAGCAGCCTGATGAGACTAGCGAGGGGAACCGGGGAGCTGTTTTTT
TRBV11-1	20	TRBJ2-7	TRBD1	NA	CASSFFDRGLNGSPSYEQYF	TGTGCCAGCAGCTTCTTCGACAGGGGGCTTAACGGGAGTCCCTCCTACGAGCAGTACTTC
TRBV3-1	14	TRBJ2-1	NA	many	CASSRGATGNEQFF	TGTGCCAGCAGCCGGGGTGCCACGGGGAATGAGCAGTTCTTC
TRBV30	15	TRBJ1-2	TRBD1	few	CAWSVGTGDFYGYTF	TGTGCCTGGAGTGTAGGGACAGGGGATTTCTATGGCTACACCTTC
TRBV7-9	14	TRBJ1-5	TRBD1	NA	CASSLGQRDQPQHF	TGTGCCAGCAGTCTGGGACAGCGAGATCAGCCCCAGCATTTT
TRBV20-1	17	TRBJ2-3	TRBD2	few	CSARDFGGRASTDTQYF	TGCAGTGCTAGAGATTTTGGCGGGAGGGCTAGCACAGATACGCAGTATTTT
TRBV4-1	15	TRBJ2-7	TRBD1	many	CASSQTGTGLYEQYF	TGCGCCAGCAGCCAGACCGGGACAGGGCTTTACGAGCAGTACTTC
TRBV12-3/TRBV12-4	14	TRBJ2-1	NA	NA	CASSFQTDYNEQFF	TGTGCCAGCAGTTTCCAGACAGATTACAATGAGCAGTTCTTC
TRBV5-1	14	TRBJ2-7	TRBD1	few	CASSLGRTGYEQYF	TGCGCCAGCAGCTTGGGCCGGACAGGATACGAGCAGTACTTC
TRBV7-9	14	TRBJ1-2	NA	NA	CASSLARGDYGYTF	TGTGCCAGCAGCTTAGCCCGGGGGGACTATGGCTACACCTTC
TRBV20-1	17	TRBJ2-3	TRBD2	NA	CSARFRGLAGFTDTQYF	TGCAGTGCTAGATTCCGGGGGCTAGCGGGGTTCACAGATACGCAGTATTTT
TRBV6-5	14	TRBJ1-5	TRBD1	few	CASSWRTGGQPQHF	TGTGCCAGCAGTTGGAGGACAGGAGGGCAGCCCCAGCATTTT
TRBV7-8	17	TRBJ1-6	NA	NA	CASSYTGGASGNSPLHF	TGTGCCAGCAGCTACACAGGTGGGGCCTCCGGGAATTCACCCCTCCACTTT
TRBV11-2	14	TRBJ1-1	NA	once	CASSPPNARTEAFF	TGTGCCAGCAGCCCACCTAACGCCAGGACGGAAGCTTTCTTT
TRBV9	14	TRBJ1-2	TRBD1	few	CASSPGQGASGYTF	TGTGCCAGCAGCCCGGGACAGGGGGCGAGTGGCTACACCTTC